This T cell receptor (beta chain) was observed in a study of cytomegalovirus exposure and HLA in healthy donors. With 4 bases removed from V and 3 bases from J, the gap between germline ends came to 12 bases. CDR1 is KGHSH and CDR2 is LQKENI in the germline V gene. The CDR3 runs 14 residues. Overall study results and limits: Association of a missense DCLRE1C variant with TCR beta V- and J-gene trimming was reported in a later analysis.

On this clone: The target antigen is unknown.

The primer mix had 60 Vbeta and 13 Jbeta primers. Repertoires were generated with immunoSEQ multiplex PCR, while TCRdb's copy carries only in-frame clones and drops some. The sample has approximately 190,000 clones, 75% to 85% seen once. The donors were healthy bone marrow donors. Donors were nominally healthy when sampled, though unrecorded immune exposures were likely. Sequencing was performed on PBMCs. The source of this sequence is a woman in her forties or fifties in good health and CMV-seropositive. The chain is built from TRBV18 and TRBJ1-2; D ambiguous. The CDR3 region has the DNA TGTGCCAGCTCACAAGCCGATCAGGACTATGGCTACACCTTC. It yields the protein CASSQADQDYGYTF.